This TCR beta chain was recorded in a study of blood T cell repertoires in COVID-19. As for the study in general: The United States, Italy and Spain were the sources of the acute and convalescent COVID-19 samples. Nucleic acid was either cDNA or gDNA, and it came from T cells, B-cell-depleted T cells, or PBMCs.

CDR1 and CDR2 (germline): SGHNT, YYREEE (reference sequence). This CDR3 has 13 amino acids. Trimming left V 4 bases short and J 2 bases short, with 9 bases between. Repertoires were generated with immunoSEQ multiplex PCR, while TCRdb's copy carries only in-frame clones and drops some. The sample records 250,000 to 350,000 clones, 75% to 90% being singletons. V is TRBV5-4 and J is TRBJ2-5; D gene ambiguous. Sequenced sample: peripheral blood. This clonotype was sampled from a woman aged 45-65 years who had recovered from COVID-19. CDR3 in amino acids: CASSPFSQETQYF. The CDR3 DNA follows: TGTGCCAGCAGCCCTTTTAGTCAAGAGACCCAGTACTTC.